Many counts were recorded for the clone carrying this T cell receptor beta chain. Genomic DNA provided the template from which TCR beta VDJ and CDR3 profiles were obtained. MiXCR, applied by TCRdb to the reads, yields one record per CDR3 protein. The profile covers a few hundred thousand distinct CDR3 sequences, with 45% to 70% appearing a single time and 8% taken by the ten largest. The sample is drawn from a study of CD8+CD57+ T cells in acquired aplastic anemia. The sequencing input was sorted CD4+, CD8+, or CD8+CD57+ T cells (not recorded which) from PBMCs. The clonotype was recovered from a human donor with severe aplastic anemia or a healthy control (not recorded which).

CDR3 residues: CASSMRRSNEQFF. CDR3 DNA sequence: TGTGCCAGTAGTATGCGGCGGTCCAATGAGCAGTTCTTC. V usage is TRBV19 and J usage is TRBJ2-1, with D unresolved. The CDR3 extends over 13 amino acids. Germline lookup yields CDR1 LNHDA and CDR2 SQIVND (reference sequence). V lost 3 bases and J 6 bases, leaving 9 bases between the germline ends. The complete variable domain, with remaining parts taken from reference TRBV19 and TRBJ2-1, reads DGGITQSPKYLFRKEGQNVTLSCEQNLNHDAMYWYRQDPGQGLRLIYYSQIVNDFQKGDIAEGYSVSREKKESFPLTVTSAQKNPTAFYLCASSMRRSNEQFFGPGTRLTVL.